This record concerns one T cell receptor (beta chain) sequence. Its specificity is not known. Study outcomes and limitations: Tumor Treg TCRs overlapped most with tumor naive CD4+ cells.

Semi-nested PCR with Nested Universal Primer A followed constant-region reverse priming of full-length variable regions. TCRdb analysed the 5' RACE reads with MiXCR anew, one entry per CDR3 protein. The sample has about 7,200 distinct CDR3 sequences, approximately 39% seen once. The germline CDR1 and CDR2 sequences are WSHSY and SAAADI. The CDR3 is 12 residues long. Trimming left V 6 bases short and J 7 bases short, with 10 bases between. The chain is built from TRBV10-2 and TRBJ2-1; unclear D gene. The clonotype comes from a female donor with breast cancer. The sample comprised memory CD4+ T cells sorted from blood. This sample's subset: memory CD4+ T cells, CD4+CD45RO+CD25-. CDR3 sequence: CASSEILNEQFF. Here the CDR3 DNA reads TGCGCCAGCAGCGAAATCCTTAATGAGCAGTTCTTC.